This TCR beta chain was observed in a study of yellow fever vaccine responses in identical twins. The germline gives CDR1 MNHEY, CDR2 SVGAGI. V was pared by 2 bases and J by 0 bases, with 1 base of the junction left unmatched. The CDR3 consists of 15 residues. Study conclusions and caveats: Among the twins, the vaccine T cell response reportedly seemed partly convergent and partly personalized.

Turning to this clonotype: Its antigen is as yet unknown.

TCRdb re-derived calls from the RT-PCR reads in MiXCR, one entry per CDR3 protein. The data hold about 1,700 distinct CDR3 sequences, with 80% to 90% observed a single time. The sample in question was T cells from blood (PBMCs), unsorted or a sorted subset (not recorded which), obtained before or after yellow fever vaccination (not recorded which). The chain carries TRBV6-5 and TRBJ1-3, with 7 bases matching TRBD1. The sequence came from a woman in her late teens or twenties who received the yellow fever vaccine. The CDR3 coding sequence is TGTGCCAGCAGTTACACAGGGGACTCTGGAAACACCATATATTTT. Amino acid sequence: CASSYTGDSGNTIYF.